This T cell receptor (beta chain) came from a study of sequential checkpoint blockade in melanoma. Study summary: After both sequences, patients received maintenance nivolumab.

TCRdb's table, derived via immunoSEQ multiplex PCR, lists solely in-frame clones and lacks some. The sample records tens of thousands of clones, roughly 85% being singletons. Indicated treatment: randomized to nivolumab then ipilimumab (arm A) or the reverse (arm B). Live CD3+CD8+ CD19− CD56− cells were sorted from PBMCs. Germline-derived CDR1 and CDR2 are WSHSY and SAAADI. V dropped 6 bases and J dropped 0 bases, with 7 bases sitting between them. The CDR3 spans 13 residues. This sequence joins TRBV10-2 and TRBJ2-3; D is unresolved. The clonotype originates from a human donor with melanoma. The sequenced sample was CD8+ T cells sorted from blood (inferred from file names), obtained from a patient given nivolumab and ipilimumab in sequence. In DNA, the CDR3 is TGCGCCAGCAGCCCCAAAAGCACAGATACGCAGTATTTT. This codes for CASSPKSTDTQYF.